This T cell receptor (beta chain) was sequenced during a study of brain T cells in children with intractable seizures. Trimming removed 1 base from V and 3 bases from J; junction bases left unmatched: 3. Germline V gene data show CDR1 as SGHNT and CDR2 as YENEEA. CDR3 size: 15 residues. Noted time point: blood from clinic visit 5 months post-surgery; TSC patient then seizure free. Only cases whose brain tissue showed the highest T cell transcript signatures were sequenced. Assay used: immunoSEQ multiplex PCR; TCRdb lists only in-frame clones, some missing. The data show hundreds of thousands of clones, about 93% seen once.

This chain connects TRBV11-3 to TRBJ2-3, with TRBD1 matching 8 bases. The sample in question was peripheral blood, obtained more than 4 months after surgery. The source of this sequence is a boy younger than two with tuberous sclerosis and intractable seizures. The CDR3 sequence is CASSLGGQGTDTQYF. Written as DNA, the CDR3 is TGTGCCAGCAGCTTAGGAGGACAGGGAACAGATACGCAGTATTTT.